Sequencing of this TCR beta chain was carried out in a study of blood T cell repertoires in COVID-19. Study at large: PBMCs, B-cell-depleted T cells, or T cells were the source of the cDNA or gDNA that made up the material.

In the original processing: Estimation of nucleated cell counts was performed using reference gene primer amplification. Data came from immunoSEQ multiplex PCR; TCRdb stores just in-frame clones and leaves some out. V and J calls and clone size are copied from that table; D and trimming were computed from the DNA. The sample carries about 160,000 clones, 75% to 90% recorded once. CDR3 length equals 17 residues. Germline CDR1 reads SGHTA; CDR2 reads FQGTGA. J was trimmed by 7 bases and V by 6 bases; bases with no gene match: 16. The specimen sequenced was peripheral blood. The receptor was isolated from a human donor with acute or convalescent COVID-19. The donor label of this sample is uncertain. The gene calls are TRBV7-3 and TRBJ2-2, with 8 bases lining up with TRBD2. Here the CDR3 reads CASSSPRPGGTGGELFF. In nucleotides, the CDR3 is TGTGCCAGCAGTTCGCCTAGGCCGGGGGGGACCGGCGGGGAGCTGTTTTTT.